The clone carrying this TCR beta chain occurred once. Method: immunoSEQ multiplex PCR; TCRdb's copy keeps in-frame clones and lacks some. Of approximately 110,000 clones detected, around 90% appear once; the ten largest clones hold 4.2%. This sample is part of a study of T cell responses to AZD1222 COVID-19 vaccine. Looking at the study overall: The study pooled second doses at about 4 or about 12 weeks.

The CDR3 spans 13 residues. Trimming removed 6 bases at V and 3 bases at J, with 8 bases between. Per germline, CDR1 KGHSH and CDR2 LQKENI. This sequence joins TRBV18 and TRBJ1-4; D remains ambiguous. Sample: peripheral blood, taken on day 0 of AZD1222 vaccination. The source of this sequence is an adult in good health. The CDR3 sequence is CASSRLSNEKLFF. CDR3 bases: TGTGCCAGCTCGAGGCTTTCTAATGAAAAACTGTTTTTT.